The sequence of this T cell receptor (beta chain) was determined in a study of blood T cell repertoires in COVID-19. Study overall: From the United States, Italy and Spain came samples of acute and convalescent COVID-19. PBMCs, B-cell-depleted T cells, or T cells were the source of the cDNA or gDNA that made up the material.

This clone was recorded only once. In the original analysis: Amplification of reference gene primers provided the estimated nucleated cell counts. The assay was immunoSEQ multiplex PCR, and TCRdb's table has in-frame clones only and misses some. The D gene and trimming were derived from the DNA, and the V and J assignments and clone size from that table. This table holds over 200,000 clones, around 90% found once. The source material was peripheral blood. This receptor was identified in a man between 18 and 35 years old with active or convalescent COVID-19.

The CDR3 loop is CASSQERTELTRDYGYTF. CDR3 coding DNA: TGCGCCAGCAGCCAAGAGCGGACGGAGCTAACTAGAGACTATGGCTACACCTTC. This chain links TRBV4-1 with TRBJ1-2, with D unclear. V was clipped by 0 bases and J by 3 bases, with 20 bases between them. The CDR3 spans 18 residues. The germline CDR1 and CDR2 sequences are MGHRA and YSYEKL.